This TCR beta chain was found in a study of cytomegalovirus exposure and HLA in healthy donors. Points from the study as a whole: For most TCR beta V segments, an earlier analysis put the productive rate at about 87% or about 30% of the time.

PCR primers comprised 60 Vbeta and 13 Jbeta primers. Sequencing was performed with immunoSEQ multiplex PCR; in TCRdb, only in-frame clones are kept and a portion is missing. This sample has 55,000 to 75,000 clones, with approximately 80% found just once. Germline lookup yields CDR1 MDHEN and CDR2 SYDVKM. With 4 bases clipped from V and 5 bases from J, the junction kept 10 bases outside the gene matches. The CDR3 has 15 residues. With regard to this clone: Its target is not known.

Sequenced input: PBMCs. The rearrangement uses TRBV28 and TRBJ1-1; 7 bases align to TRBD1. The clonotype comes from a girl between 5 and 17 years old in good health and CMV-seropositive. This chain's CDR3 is CASSSLFGQETEAFF. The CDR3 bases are TGTGCCAGCAGTTCACTCTTTGGACAGGAGACTGAAGCTTTCTTT.